Each of the 14 T cell receptor beta chains below was sequenced from the same sample in a study of blood T cells in healthy people across ages. The use of a sample-barcoded 5' primer and a J-beta primer mix characterized a second PCR of roughly 6 to 11 cycles. Each CDR3 protein is one row after TCRdb ran MiXCR on the 5' RACE reads. The data contain about 1.7 million distinct CDR3 sequences, over 25% of them seen just once; the ten biggest clones take up about 8%. Material for sequencing was blood. All receptors derive from a woman younger than 45 in good health.

The chain carries TRBV6-1 and TRBJ1-2, with D unresolved. V lost 2 bases to trimming and J lost 1 base, with 8 bases between them. This CDR3 comprises 14 residues. Germline lookup yields CDR1 MNHNS and CDR2 SASEGT. The CDR3 bases are TGTGCCAGCAGTGAATCTTACGTTAACTATGGCTACACCTTC. Its protein product is CASSESYVNYGYTF.

To note about this clonotype: Possible read error: a much larger clone is one base away. The chain joins TRBV6-5 to TRBJ2-6; the D gene is possibly TRBD1 (6 bases). This CDR3 region has 16 residues. Germline CDR1 and CDR2: MNHEY and SVGAGI. CDR3 sequence: CASRGHVLSRANVLTF. DNA of the CDR3: TGTGCCAGCAGGGGACACGTACTCTCTAGGGCCAACGTCCTGACTTTC.

A few counts support this clonotype. DNA for the CDR3: TGTGCCAGCAGCCCCGGGGGAGAGAACACTGAAGCTTTCTTT. Translating gives CASSPGGENTEAFF. This chain connects TRBV7-3 to TRBJ1-1, with D possibly TRBD1 on 5 matching bases. The ends were cut back, 5 bases at V and 1 base at J, with 11 bases in the middle. CDR1 is SGHTA and CDR2 is FQGTGA in the germline V gene. The CDR3 has 14 amino acids.

This clonotype has only a few counts. The chain links TRBV2 to TRBJ2-7; D could derive from TRBD1 or TRBD2 (5 bases each). This CDR3 has 15 residues. V was pared by 2 bases and J by 0 bases, with 11 bases between. CDR1 is SNHLY and CDR2 is FYNNEI in the germline V gene. The CDR3 bases are TGTGCCAGCAGTGAAATTAGGGGACGCTCCTACGAGCAGTACTTC. Translation: CASSEIRGRSYEQYF. The full variable domain, in which reference TRBV2 and TRBJ2-7 provide the parts outside the CDR3, is EPEVTQTPSHQVTQMGQEVILRCVPISNHLYFYWYRQILGQKVEFLVSFYNNEISEKSEIFDDQFSVERPDGSNFTLKIRSTKLEDSAMYFCASSEIRGRSYEQYFGPGTRLTVT.

The chain couples TRBV6-6 to TRBJ1-5; TRBD1 might be the D (5 bases). This CDR3 comprises 15 residues. Trimming pared 6 bases from V and 1 base from J, leaving 13 bases between. From germline, CDR1 is MNHNY and CDR2 SVGAGI (reference sequence). The CDR3 DNA follows: TGTGCCAGCAGCAACGACAGATTAAGCAATCAGCCCCAGCATTTT. The encoded protein is CASSNDRLSNQPQHF.

Here the CDR3 reads CASSQDTGKETQYF. The DNA of the CDR3 is TGCGCCAGCAGCCAAGATACAGGCAAAGAGACCCAGTACTTC. This rearrangement joins TRBV4-3 to TRBJ2-5; maybe TRBD1 (5 bases). This CDR3 has 14 amino acids. Germline V CDR1 and CDR2: LGHNA, YSLEER. The germline V and J ends were trimmed by 0 bases and 3 bases, with 8 bases remaining between them.

The chain joins TRBV20-1 to TRBJ2-6; 7 nucleotides agree with TRBD1. There are 14 residues in the CDR3. Germline V CDR1 and CDR2: DFQATT, SNEGSKA (reference sequence). The V gene end was trimmed by 6 bases and the J gene end by 1 base; junction bases not matched to a gene: 3. In DNA, the CDR3 is TGCAGTGCCACACAGGGGTCTGGGGCCAACGTCCTGACTTTC. It codes for CSATQGSGANVLTF.

This chain joins TRBV20-1 and TRBJ2-1; 10 bases align to TRBD1. This CDR3 is 15 amino acids long. Germline loops: CDR1 DFQATT, CDR2 SNEGSKA (reference sequence). J lost 7 bases, V lost 4 bases, and 10 bases had no gene match. The CDR3 nucleotides are TGCAGTGCTACCCTCGAGGGACAGGGGAGGAATGAGCAGTTCTTC. Encoded protein: CSATLEGQGRNEQFF.

The rearrangement uses TRBV3-1 and TRBJ2-3, with D perhaps matching TRBD2 (7 bases). The germline V and J ends were trimmed by 7 bases and 4 bases, with 21 bases remaining between them. The germline gives CDR1 LGHDT, CDR2 YNNKEL (reference sequence). The CDR3 runs to 16 residues. The CDR3 spells CASNRAGGLKADTQYF. CDR3 DNA: TGTGCCAGCAATCGGGCCGGGGGGCTTAAGGCAGATACGCAGTATTTT.

This chain uses TRBV15 with TRBJ1-2; D call uncertain. The CDR3 sequence is 13 residues long. Germline V gene lookup returns CDR1 LNHNV and CDR2 YYDKDF (reference sequence). The germline V and J ends were trimmed by 3 bases and 7 bases, with 12 bases remaining between them. CDR3 loop: CATSSSGWRGYTF. The CDR3 DNA reads TGTGCCACCAGCAGTTCGGGCTGGCGTGGCTACACCTTC. Variable domain in full (rest from reference TRBV15 and TRBJ1-2): DAMVIQNPRYQVTQFGKPVTLSCSQTLNHNVMYWYQQKSSQAPKLLFHYYDKDFNNEADTPDNFQSRRPNTSFCFLDIRSPGLGDTAMYLCATSSSGWRGYTFGSGTRLTVV.

V is TRBV19 and J is TRBJ2-3; 14 bases are a match to TRBD2. Trimming at V came to 5 bases and at J to 0 bases, leaving 10 bases not matched to a gene. CDR1 is LNHDA and CDR2 is SQIVND in the germline V gene (reference sequence). The CDR3 spans 19 residues. The CDR3 sequence: CASSPLGLAGEDSTDTQYF. The CDR3 DNA reads as TGTGCCAGTAGTCCTTTGGGACTAGCGGGGGAGGATAGCACAGATACGCAGTATTTT.

The chain links TRBV12-3 or TRBV12-4 to TRBJ1-5; a weak D match, TRBD1 (5 bases). V was cut by 8 bases and J by 4 bases, with 12 bases left in between. This CDR3 has 13 amino acids. The CDR3 here is CASQGVWNQPQHF. The CDR3 bases are TGTGCCAGCCAAGGGGTTTGGAATCAGCCCCAGCATTTT.

This clonotype was found a few times. The rearrangement uses TRBV6-5 and TRBJ2-5; TRBD2 aligns across 7 bases. Germline-derived CDR1 and CDR2 are MNHEY and SVGAGI. The V gene end was trimmed by 0 bases and the J gene end by 3 bases; junction bases not matched to a gene: 7. This CDR3 is 16 amino acids long. DNA of the CDR3: TGTGCCAGCAGTTACTCGAGAGAGGGAGGGGAAGAGACCCAGTACTTC. This codes for CASSYSREGGEETQYF.

To note about this clonotype: This may arise from a read error, as a much more abundant clone is one base away. The V and J genes are TRBV24-1 and TRBJ2-1; D might be TRBD2 (6 bases). CDR1 KGHDR and CDR2 SFDVKD come from the germline V gene. The CDR3 consists of 13 residues. This CDR3 is CATEGVLGNGQFF. The CDR3, as DNA: TGTGCCACGGAGGGAGTCCTGGGCAATGGGCAGTTCTTC.